Below, 13 T cell receptor beta chains from the same sample are listed, as sequenced in a study of shared clonotypes between healthy human individuals. Assay used: immunoSEQ multiplex PCR; TCRdb lists only in-frame clones, some missing. The table has 2 million to 2.5 million clones, 85% to 95% seen once. The specimen sequenced was naive CD4+ T cells from PBMCs. Subset meaning: CD45RA+ positively selected. These receptors originate from a man between 18 and 29 years old in good health. Some clones in this sample may be carry-over from other donors' samples.

The CDR3 spells CASSVPAGGEGEQFF. The CDR3 nucleotides are TGTGCCAGCAGCGTACCCGCGGGAGGGGAGGGTGAGCAGTTCTTC. The J gene is TRBJ2-1, the V gene TRBV9, with 9 nucleotides matching TRBD2. Trimming removed 1 base from V and 9 bases from J; junction bases left unmatched: 8. This CDR3 comprises 15 residues. The germline V gene encodes CDR1 SGDLS and CDR2 YYNGEE.

The rearrangement uses TRBV28 and TRBJ1-2, with a weak D call TRBD1 (5 bases). Germline V lookup: CDR1 MDHEN, CDR2 SYDVKM. V gave up 2 bases and J gave up 8 bases, with 21 bases separating them. The length of the CDR3 is 16 residues. As DNA, the CDR3 is TGTGCCAGCAGTTTAAGGCCTCGGAGGGGCGCGTGGGGCTACACCTTC. It translates to CASSLRPRRGAWGYTF.

Written as DNA, the CDR3 is TGTGCCAGCAGTCTCGGACTAGCCACCTACGAGCAGTACTTC. Translated: CASSLGLATYEQYF. V usage is TRBV2 and J usage is TRBJ2-7, with 8 nucleotides matching TRBD2. Trimming took 5 bases from V and 2 from J; bases not matched to a gene: 5. From germline, CDR1 is SNHLY and CDR2 FYNNEI. The CDR3 length is 14 residues.

The chain has TRBV11-3 and TRBJ2-7; no clear D. This CDR3 region has 13 residues. Per germline, CDR1 SGHNT and CDR2 YENEEA. Trimming took off 1 base at V and 7 bases at J, with 11 bases between the two ends. The CDR3 is CASSLGVVGEQYF. DNA for the CDR3: TGTGCCAGCAGCTTAGGAGTGGTGGGGGAGCAGTACTTC.

This clone was detected only once. The V call is TRBV7-9, the J call TRBJ1-1; D not resolved. This CDR3 comprises 13 residues. Trimming took 10 bases from V and 1 from J, leaving 13 bases between them. CDR1 is SEHNR and CDR2 is FQNEAQ in the germline V gene (reference sequence). CDR3 amino acids: CATKLAGNTEAFF. In nucleotides, the CDR3 is TGTGCCACCAAGTTGGCGGGGAACACTGAAGCTTTCTTT.

This clone was seen once. The genes are TRBV7-2 and TRBJ2-5; TRBD1 aligns across 7 bases. This CDR3 has 16 amino acids. The trim removed 5 bases at V and 9 bases at J, leaving 18 bases unmatched. From germline, CDR1 is SGHTA and CDR2 FQGNSA. The DNA of the CDR3 is TGTGCCAGCAGCGCTCGGCGGGTCAGGGGGTCCGAAGCCCAGTACTTC. This translates into CASSARRVRGSEAQYF. Supplemented by reference TRBV7-2 and TRBJ2-5, the full variable domain reads GAGVSQSPSNKVTEKGKDVELRCDPISGHTALYWYRQSLGQGLEFLIYFQGNSAPDKSGLPSDRFSAERTGGSVSTLTIQRTQQEDSAVYLCASSARRVRGSEAQYFGPGTRLLVL.

This clone was recorded only once. The chain joins TRBV19 to TRBJ2-1; 8 positions match TRBD2. V gave up 3 bases and J gave up 5 bases; unmatched junction bases: 21. The length of the CDR3 is 20 residues. CDR1 and CDR2 (germline): LNHDA, SQIVND (reference sequence). The CDR3 sequence is CASSIPGVPRPGLGNNEQFF. The CDR3 nucleotides read TGTGCCAGTAGTATCCCCGGGGTACCCAGGCCGGGACTAGGAAACAATGAGCAGTTCTTC.

This clone was observed a handful of times. This same CDR3 is encoded by further DNA sequences in the sample. The chain couples TRBV11-2 to TRBJ1-2, with a weak D call TRBD1 (6 bases). The V and J ends lost 5 bases and 4 bases respectively, with 11 bases between them. CDR1 is SGHAT, CDR2 FQNNGV, per germline. CDR3 length: 13 residues. DNA for the CDR3: TGTGCCAGCAGCCCTGGACAGTCCTATGGCTACACCTTC. Protein sequence: CASSPGQSYGYTF.

This sequence joins TRBV19 and TRBJ2-3; 7 bases agree with TRBD2. The J segment lost 2 bases and the V segment lost 3 bases, leaving 8 bases of the junction unmatched. CDR1 is LNHDA, CDR2 SQIVND, per germline (reference sequence). The CDR3 length is 16 residues. The DNA of the CDR3 is TGTGCCAGTAGTATTGGGACCGGGACTACCACAGATACGCAGTATTTT. As protein: CASSIGTGTTTDTQYF.

The rearrangement links TRBV27 to TRBJ2-2; D remains ambiguous. In germline, CDR1 is MNHEY, CDR2 SMNVEV (reference sequence). With 7 bases removed from V and 1 base from J, the gap between germline ends came to 7 bases. This CDR3 spans 13 amino acids. DNA for the CDR3: TGTGCCAGCAAAGGTGGGAACACCGGGGAGCTGTTTTTT. Translating it yields CASKGGNTGELFF.

This clone was counted a few times. This sequence joins TRBV5-1 and TRBJ2-2; D may be TRBD1 (6 bases). The CDR3 is made up of 14 amino acids. Germline V gene data show CDR1 as SGHRS and CDR2 as YFSETQ. V was clipped by 0 bases and J by 4 bases, with 7 bases between them. CDR3 bases: TGCGCCAGCAGCTTGGACAGGGCCACCGGGGAGCTGTTTTTT. This sequence encodes CASSLDRATGELFF.

The CDR3 DNA is TGTGCCAGCAGCTTAAAGGCCGACAGTTTGGCTTCCTACGAGCAGTACTTC. This encodes CASSLKADSLASYEQYF. J is TRBJ2-7 and V is TRBV7-6, with D possibly TRBD1 on 5 matching bases. Germline loops: CDR1 SGHVS, CDR2 FNYEAQ. Trimming cost V 2 bases and J 1 base, with 18 bases left between them. The CDR3 contains 17 residues. Variable domain in full (rest from reference TRBV7-6 and TRBJ2-7): GAGVSQSPRYKVTKRGQDVALRCDPISGHVSLYWYRQALGQGPEFLTYFNYEAQQDKSGLPNDRFSAERPEGSISTLTIQRTEQRDSAMYRCASSLKADSLASYEQYFGPGTRLTVT.

This chain joins TRBV5-1 and TRBJ2-1; no firm D call. This CDR3 has 14 residues. Germline CDR1 and CDR2: SGHRS and YFSETQ. Trimming cost V 0 bases and J 9 bases, with 13 bases left between them. CDR3 region: CASSLATPPLEQFF. The DNA of the CDR3 is TGCGCCAGCAGCTTGGCGACCCCACCACTTGAGCAGTTCTTC.